The 20 T cell receptor beta chains in this list originate from one sample, sequenced in a study of regulatory T cells in long-lasting Graves disease. Time point meaning: persistent/refractory GD, antithyroid drugs over 5 years with positive TRAb. Construction of the TCR library relied on RNA isolated from PBMCs. Assembly of TCR beta libraries relied on iRepertoire HTBI primers together with Arm-PCR of CDR3 regions. TCRdb independently ran MiXCR on the multiplex PCR reads; one entry per CDR3 protein. This sample yields about 460,000 distinct CDR3 sequences, of which roughly 22% are seen a single time; about an eighth belongs to the top ten. Source: peripheral blood mononuclear cells (PBMCs), taken when the disease was refractory, from a patient treated with antithyroid drugs. Every receptor here comes from a female donor with Graves disease.

This clonotype occurred many times. This rearrangement joins TRBV7-2 to TRBJ2-5; perhaps TRBD2 as D (6 bases). Trimming pared 1 base from V and 13 bases from J, leaving 16 bases between. The length of the CDR3 is 13 residues. Germline CDR1 reads SGHTA; CDR2 reads FQGNSA. DNA for the CDR3: TGTGCCAGCAGCTTAGACAGAGAAAGAGCGGGGTACTTC. It specifies CASSLDRERAGYF.

The sample holds many counts of this clonotype. V gene TRBV2 combines with J gene TRBJ1-2, with D possibly being TRBD1 (5 bases). The CDR3 is 14 residues long. The germline V gene encodes CDR1 SNHLY and CDR2 FYNNEI. The germline V and J ends were trimmed by 7 bases and 6 bases, with 18 bases remaining between them. CDR3 nucleotides: TGTGCCAGCATTTTCCCGCAGGGATTGGATGGCTACACCTTC. Its translation is CASIFPQGLDGYTF.

This clonotype was counted at least ten times. This chain links TRBV7-3 with TRBJ2-2; D not certain. This CDR3 region has 11 residues. Germline lookup yields CDR1 SGHTA and CDR2 FQGTGA. V was clipped by 6 bases and J by 7 bases, with 6 bases between them. CDR3 protein: CASSSGGELFF. In nucleotides, the CDR3 is TGTGCCAGCAGTTCGGGCGGGGAGCTGTTTTTT.

This clonotype was observed many times. The chain carries TRBV27 and TRBJ1-2; D might be TRBD1 (5 bases). There are 15 residues in the CDR3. The V and J ends lost 4 bases and 4 bases respectively, with 16 bases between them. Germline loops: CDR1 MNHEY, CDR2 SMNVEV (reference sequence). The CDR3 protein is CASSYSGGRTYGYTF. CDR3 DNA: TGTGCCAGCAGTTACTCGGGGGGGAGGACCTATGGCTACACCTTC.

Concerning this clonotype itself: No conserved phenylalanine or tryptophan ends this CDR3, so it is likely a read error. The CDR3 loop reads CALSGQGHEKLFC. For the CDR3, the DNA is TGTGCCTTATCGGGACAGGGGCATGAAAAACTGTTTTGT. The chain combines TRBV30 with TRBJ1-4; 10 nucleotides line up with TRBD1. The CDR3 totals 13 residues. Per the germline V gene, CDR1 is GTSNPN and CDR2 is SVGIG (reference sequence). Unmatched junction bases numbered 5, after V lost 7 bases and J lost 6 bases.

This clonotype was seen just once. This chain links TRBV4-1 with TRBJ2-7; TRBD1 might be the D (6 bases). V was clipped by 3 bases and J by 6 bases, with 6 bases between them. The germline gives CDR1 MGHRA, CDR2 YSYEKL. CDR3 size: 11 residues. For the CDR3, the DNA is TGCGCCAGCAGCCACAGGGGCGAGCAGTACTTC. Translating gives CASSHRGEQYF.

This chain uses TRBV24-1 with TRBJ2-3; no clear D. The germline V gene has CDR1 KGHDR and CDR2 SFDVKD. The CDR3 has 14 amino acids. V was trimmed by 4 bases and J by 0 bases, leaving 7 bases between them. In DNA, the CDR3 is TGTGCCACCAGTGAAAGTCCTAGCACAGATACGCAGTATTTT. Translation gives CATSESPSTDTQYF.

This clonotype was counted many times. The chain is built from TRBV25-1 and TRBJ2-7; D might be TRBD2 (5 bases). CDR1 is MGHDK, CDR2 SYGVNS, per germline. The CDR3 extends over 15 amino acids. Trimming stripped 1 base from V and 5 bases from J, with 15 bases between. The CDR3: CASSESGGSGNEQYF. For the CDR3, the DNA is TGTGCCAGCAGTGAATCTGGCGGGTCAGGAAACGAGCAGTACTTC.

This clonotype showed up many times. V usage is TRBV6-5 and J usage is TRBJ1-5, with D hard to call. CDR1 is MNHEY, CDR2 SVGAGI, per germline. CDR3 size: 13 residues. V lost 0 bases and J lost 6, with 6 bases in between. The CDR3 region is CASSYSGSQPQHF. DNA of the CDR3: TGTGCCAGCAGTTACTCCGGGAGTCAGCCCCAGCATTTT.

The chain uses TRBV7-2 and TRBJ1-6; TRBD1 is a possible D gene (5 bases). The CDR3 length is 17 residues. Germline V gene lookup returns CDR1 SGHTA and CDR2 FQGNSA. Trimming pared 6 bases from V and 10 bases from J, leaving 25 bases between. In nucleotides, the CDR3 is TGTGCCAGCAGGGATTCCGGAGGGGAAGGTTCAAAATCACCCCTCCACTTT. It yields the protein CASRDSGGEGSKSPLHF. The complete variable domain, with remaining parts taken from reference TRBV7-2 and TRBJ1-6, reads GAGVSQSPSNKVTEKGKDVELRCDPISGHTALYWYRQSLGQGLEFLIYFQGNSAPDKSGLPSDRFSAERTGGSVSTLTIQRTQQEDSAVYLCASRDSGGEGSKSPLHFGNGTRLTVT.

This clonotype appeared many times. The chain couples TRBV2 to TRBJ1-2, with unresolved D. The CDR3 spans 11 residues. CDR1 is SNHLY, CDR2 FYNNEI, per germline. Trimming removed 8 bases at V and 6 bases at J, with 10 bases between. CDR3 sequence reads: CASSQDNGYTF. CDR3 in DNA: TGTGCCAGCTCACAAGACAATGGCTACACCTTC. Full variable domain (rest looked up from reference TRBV2 and TRBJ1-2): EPEVTQTPSHQVTQMGQEVILRCVPISNHLYFYWYRQILGQKVEFLVSFYNNEISEKSEIFDDQFSVERPDGSNFTLKIRSTKLEDSAMYFCASSQDNGYTFGSGTRLTVV.

At least ten counts were recorded for this clonotype. The CDR3 DNA sequence: TGTGCCAGCAGTCCCCCAGGGGGCGGACAGCCCCAGCATTTT. It translates to CASSPPGGGQPQHF. The rearrangement uses TRBV28 and TRBJ1-5; 8 bases align to TRBD1. V was pared by 5 bases and J by 7 bases, with 7 bases of the junction left unmatched. In germline, CDR1 is MDHEN, CDR2 SYDVKM. This CDR3 spans 14 amino acids.

This clonotype was counted many times. The chain couples TRBV29-1 to TRBJ1-1; D possibly corresponds to TRBD1 (6 bases). CDR3 length: 13 amino acids. Between the trimmed V and J ends, which lost 4 bases and 1 base, there was a span of 10 bases. CDR1 is SQVTM, CDR2 ANQGSEA, per germline. CDR3 sequence reads: CSVAGTQNTEAFF. The DNA of the CDR3 is TGCAGCGTTGCCGGGACACAGAACACTGAAGCTTTCTTT.

This clonotype appeared once. The chain uses TRBV19 and TRBJ2-7, with 10 bases that match TRBD2. In germline, CDR1 is LNHDA, CDR2 SQIVND (reference sequence). The CDR3 consists of 14 residues. V shed 3 bases and J 3 bases; nucleotides not matched to a gene: 2. CDR3 residues: CASSILAGVYEQYF. The CDR3 nucleotides read TGTGCCAGTAGTATTCTAGCGGGAGTCTACGAGCAGTACTTC.

The V and J genes are TRBV12-3 or TRBV12-4 and TRBJ2-7, with 7 bases that match TRBD1. The CDR3 is 15 amino acids. V gave up 5 bases and J gave up 3 bases; unmatched junction bases: 10. The CDR3 here is CASSLQTGLYYEQYF. The CDR3 DNA reads TGTGCCAGCAGTCTTCAGACAGGGCTTTACTACGAGCAGTACTTC.

This clonotype was counted many times. V is TRBV28 and J is TRBJ2-7; the D gene could be TRBD1 or TRBD2 (5 bases each). Trimming left V 10 bases short and J 7 bases short, with 17 bases between. The CDR3 length is 12 residues. Germline CDR1 and CDR2: MDHEN and SYDVKM. The CDR3 protein is CATTPGPTEQYF. CDR3 bases: TGTGCCACCACCCCGGGACCGACGGAGCAGTACTTC. Complete variable domain (other parts from reference TRBV28 and TRBJ2-7): DVKVTQSSRYLVKRTGEKVFLECVQDMDHENMFWYRQDPGLGLRLIYFSYDVKMKEKGDIPEGYSVSREKKERFSLILESASTNQTSMYLCATTPGPTEQYFGPGTRLTVT.

This clonotype was observed a few times. The CDR3 is CATLSEGGPNEQFF. The CDR3 DNA follows: TGTGCCACACTATCCGAGGGGGGGCCCAATGAGCAGTTCTTC. The chain uses TRBV11-3 and TRBJ2-1; TRBD2 might be the D (7 bases). V dropped 10 bases and J dropped 6 bases, with 19 bases sitting between them. Germline V gene data show CDR1 as SGHNT and CDR2 as YENEEA. This CDR3 region has 14 residues.

This clonotype was seen at least ten times. This chain uses TRBV30 with TRBJ1-6; D remains unclear. The CDR3 loop spans 13 amino acids. The V end was cut by 1 base, the J end by 9 bases, with 10 bases between. Per the germline V gene, CDR1 is GTSNPN and CDR2 is SVGIG (reference sequence). The CDR3 spells CAWSAQGVSPLHF. The CDR3 region has the DNA TGTGCCTGGAGTGCCCAAGGCGTTTCACCCCTCCACTTT.

This clonotype was seen only a few times. The genes are TRBV6-2 or TRBV6-3 and TRBJ1-1, with D perhaps TRBD1 (6 bases). V dropped 8 bases and J dropped 5 bases, with 18 bases sitting between them. Germline-derived CDR1 and CDR2 are MNHEY and SVGEGT. The CDR3 length is 14 residues. The CDR3 DNA sequence: TGTGCCAGCGGGCGGGGGGGGCGTCAAACTGAAGCTTTCTTT. Translated, it gives CASGRGGRQTEAFF.

At least ten counts were recorded for this clonotype. V usage is TRBV11-1 and J usage is TRBJ1-1; perhaps TRBD1 as D (5 bases). V lost 3 bases to trimming and J lost 5 bases, with 13 bases between them. Germline V gene data show CDR1 as SGHAT and CDR2 as FQDESV (reference sequence). The CDR3 is 14 residues long. The CDR3 DNA is TGTGCCAGCAGCTTGGGGACCGTAGAAACTGAAGCTTTCTTT. Translation: CASSLGTVETEAFF.